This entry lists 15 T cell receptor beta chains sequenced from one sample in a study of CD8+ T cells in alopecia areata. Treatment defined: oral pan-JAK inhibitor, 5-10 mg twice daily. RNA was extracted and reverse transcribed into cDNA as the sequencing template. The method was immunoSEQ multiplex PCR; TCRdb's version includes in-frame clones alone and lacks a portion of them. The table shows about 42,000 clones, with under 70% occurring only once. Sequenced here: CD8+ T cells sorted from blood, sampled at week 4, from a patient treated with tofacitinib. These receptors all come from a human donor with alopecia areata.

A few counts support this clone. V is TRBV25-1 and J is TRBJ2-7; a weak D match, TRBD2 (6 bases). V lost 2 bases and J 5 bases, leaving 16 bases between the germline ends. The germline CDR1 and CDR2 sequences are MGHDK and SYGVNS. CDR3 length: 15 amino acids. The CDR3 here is CASSEVMRGNNEQYF. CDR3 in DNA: TGTGCCAGCAGTGAAGTCATGCGGGGAAATAACGAGCAGTACTTC.

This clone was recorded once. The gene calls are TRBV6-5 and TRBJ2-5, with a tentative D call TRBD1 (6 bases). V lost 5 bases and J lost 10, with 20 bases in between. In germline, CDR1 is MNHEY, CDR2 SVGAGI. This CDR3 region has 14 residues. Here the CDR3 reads CASSKGHAGGGQYF. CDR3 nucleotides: TGTGCCAGCAGTAAGGGACACGCTGGGGGTGGCCAGTACTTC.

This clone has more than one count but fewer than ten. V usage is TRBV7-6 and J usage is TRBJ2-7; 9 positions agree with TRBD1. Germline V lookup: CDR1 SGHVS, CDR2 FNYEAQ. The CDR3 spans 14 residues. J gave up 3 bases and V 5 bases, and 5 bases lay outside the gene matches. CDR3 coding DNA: TGTGCCAGCAGCACGGGACAGGGAAACTACGAGCAGTACTTC. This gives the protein CASSTGQGNYEQYF.

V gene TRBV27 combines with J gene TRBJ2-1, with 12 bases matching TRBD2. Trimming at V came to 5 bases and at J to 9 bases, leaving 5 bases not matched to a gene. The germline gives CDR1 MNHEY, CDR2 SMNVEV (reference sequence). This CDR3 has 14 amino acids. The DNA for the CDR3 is TGTGCCAGCAGTGCTAGCGGGGGGGCGCTTGAGCAGTTCTTC. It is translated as CASSASGGALEQFF.

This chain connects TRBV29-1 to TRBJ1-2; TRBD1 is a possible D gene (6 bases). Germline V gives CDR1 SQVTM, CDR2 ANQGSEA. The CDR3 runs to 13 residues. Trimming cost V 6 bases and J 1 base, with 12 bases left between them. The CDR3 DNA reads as TGCAGCGTCTACACAGGGTTTAACTATGGCTACACCTTC. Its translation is CSVYTGFNYGYTF.

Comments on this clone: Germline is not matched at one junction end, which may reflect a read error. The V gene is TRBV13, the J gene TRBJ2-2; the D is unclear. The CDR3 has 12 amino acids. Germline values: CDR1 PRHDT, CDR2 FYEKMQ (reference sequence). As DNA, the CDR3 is TGTGCCAGCAGCCCAAACAGCGGGGAGCTGTTTTTT. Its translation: CASSPNSGELFF.

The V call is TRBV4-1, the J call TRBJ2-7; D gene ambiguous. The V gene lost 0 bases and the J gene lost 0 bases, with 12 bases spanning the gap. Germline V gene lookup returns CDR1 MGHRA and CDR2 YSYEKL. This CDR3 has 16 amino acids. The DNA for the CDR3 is TGCGCCAGCAGCCAAGAAATTGGGGAAGGCTCCTACGAGCAGTACTTC. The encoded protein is CASSQEIGEGSYEQYF.

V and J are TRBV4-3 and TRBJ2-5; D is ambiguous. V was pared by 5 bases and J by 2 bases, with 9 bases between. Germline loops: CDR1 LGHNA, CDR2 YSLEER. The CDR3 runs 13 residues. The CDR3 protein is CASSETIQETQYF. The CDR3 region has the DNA TGCGCCAGCAGCGAAACGATTCAAGAGACCCAGTACTTC.

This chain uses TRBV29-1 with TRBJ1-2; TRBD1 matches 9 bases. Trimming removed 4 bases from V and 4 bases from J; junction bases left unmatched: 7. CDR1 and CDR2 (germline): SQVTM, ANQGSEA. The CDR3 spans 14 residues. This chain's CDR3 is CSVAPGQGGYGYTF. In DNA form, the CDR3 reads TGCAGCGTTGCCCCGGGACAGGGAGGCTATGGCTACACCTTC.

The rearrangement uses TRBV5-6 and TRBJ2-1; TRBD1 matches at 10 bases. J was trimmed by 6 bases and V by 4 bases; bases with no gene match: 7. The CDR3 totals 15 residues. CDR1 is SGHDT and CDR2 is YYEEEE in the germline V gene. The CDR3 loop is CASSPGQGLANEQFF. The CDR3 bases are TGTGCCAGCAGCCCGGGACAGGGGCTGGCCAATGAGCAGTTCTTC.

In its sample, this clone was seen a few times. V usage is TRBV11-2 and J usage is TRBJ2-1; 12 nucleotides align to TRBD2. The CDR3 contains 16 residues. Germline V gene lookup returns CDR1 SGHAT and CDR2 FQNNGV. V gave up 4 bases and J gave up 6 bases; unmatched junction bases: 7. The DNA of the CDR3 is TGTGCCAGCAGCTCCCTGACTAGCGGGGGAGGCAATGAGCAGTTCTTC. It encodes CASSSLTSGGGNEQFF.

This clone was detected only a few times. The CDR3 coding sequence is TGTGCCAGCAGGACAACAGGGAGCGAGACCCAGTACTTC. This codes for CASRTTGSETQYF. The chain employs TRBV13 and TRBJ2-5, with D possibly matching TRBD1 (6 bases). This CDR3 contains 13 residues. V was pared by 6 bases and J by 5 bases, with 13 bases between. The germline CDR1 and CDR2 sequences are PRHDT and FYEKMQ (reference sequence).

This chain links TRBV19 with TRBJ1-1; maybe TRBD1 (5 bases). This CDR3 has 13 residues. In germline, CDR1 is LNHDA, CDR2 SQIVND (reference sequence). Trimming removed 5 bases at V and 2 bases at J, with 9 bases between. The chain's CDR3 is CASSGGTNTEAFF. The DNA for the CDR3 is TGTGCCAGTAGTGGTGGGACCAACACTGAAGCTTTCTTT.

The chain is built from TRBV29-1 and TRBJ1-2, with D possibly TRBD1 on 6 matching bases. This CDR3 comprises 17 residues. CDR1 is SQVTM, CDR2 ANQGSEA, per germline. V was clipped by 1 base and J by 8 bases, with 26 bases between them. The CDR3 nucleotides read TGCAGCGTTGAAGGGGGGGGCAGGGGCGAAGAGAAAGGCGGCTACACCTTC. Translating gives CSVEGGGRGEEKGGYTF.

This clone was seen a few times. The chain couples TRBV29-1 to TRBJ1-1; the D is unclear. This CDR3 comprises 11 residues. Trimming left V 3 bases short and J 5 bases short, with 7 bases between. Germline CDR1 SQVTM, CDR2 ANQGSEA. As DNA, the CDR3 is TGCAGCGTTGAGCTTCGAACTGAAGCTTTCTTT. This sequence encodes CSVELRTEAFF.